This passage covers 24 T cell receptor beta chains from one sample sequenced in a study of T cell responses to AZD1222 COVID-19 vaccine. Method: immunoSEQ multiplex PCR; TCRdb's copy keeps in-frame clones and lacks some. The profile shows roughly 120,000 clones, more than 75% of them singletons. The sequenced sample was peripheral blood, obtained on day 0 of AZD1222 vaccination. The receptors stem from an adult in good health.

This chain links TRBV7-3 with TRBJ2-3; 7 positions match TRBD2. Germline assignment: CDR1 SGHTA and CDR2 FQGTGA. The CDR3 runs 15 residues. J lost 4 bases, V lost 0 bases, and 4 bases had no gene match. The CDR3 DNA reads TGTGCCAGCAGCTTAACTGGGGGGGACGCAGATACGCAGTATTTT. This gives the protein CASSLTGGDADTQYF.

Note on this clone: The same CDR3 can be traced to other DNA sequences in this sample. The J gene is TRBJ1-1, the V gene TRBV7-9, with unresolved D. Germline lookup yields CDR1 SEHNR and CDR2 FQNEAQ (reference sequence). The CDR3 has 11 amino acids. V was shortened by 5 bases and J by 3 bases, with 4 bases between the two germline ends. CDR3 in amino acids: CASSRYTEAFF. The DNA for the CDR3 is TGTGCCAGCAGCCGCTACACTGAAGCTTTCTTT.

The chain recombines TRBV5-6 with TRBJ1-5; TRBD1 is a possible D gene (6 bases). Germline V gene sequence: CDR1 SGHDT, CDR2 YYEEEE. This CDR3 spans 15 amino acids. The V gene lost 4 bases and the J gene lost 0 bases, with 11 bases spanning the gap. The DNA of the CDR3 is TGTGCCAGCAGCGTTTGGGGGCCTAGCAATCAGCCCCAGCATTTT. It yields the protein CASSVWGPSNQPQHF.

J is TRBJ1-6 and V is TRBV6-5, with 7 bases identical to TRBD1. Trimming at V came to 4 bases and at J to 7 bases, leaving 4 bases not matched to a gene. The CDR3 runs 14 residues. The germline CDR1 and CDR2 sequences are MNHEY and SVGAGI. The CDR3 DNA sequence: TGTGCCAGCAGTTCCGACAGGGCAAATTCACCCCTCCACTTT. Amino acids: CASSSDRANSPLHF.

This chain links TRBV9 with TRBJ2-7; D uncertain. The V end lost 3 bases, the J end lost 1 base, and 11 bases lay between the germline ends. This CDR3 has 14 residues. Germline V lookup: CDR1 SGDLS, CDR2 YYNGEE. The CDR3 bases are TGTGCCAGCAGCGAGGCCCCCCGGTCCTACGAGCAGTACTTC. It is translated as CASSEAPRSYEQYF.

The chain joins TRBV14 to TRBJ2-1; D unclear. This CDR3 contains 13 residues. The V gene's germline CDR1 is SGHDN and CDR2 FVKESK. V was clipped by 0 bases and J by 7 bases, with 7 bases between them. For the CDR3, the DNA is TGTGCCAGCAGCCAAGATCAATGGAATGAGCAGTTCTTC. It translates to CASSQDQWNEQFF.

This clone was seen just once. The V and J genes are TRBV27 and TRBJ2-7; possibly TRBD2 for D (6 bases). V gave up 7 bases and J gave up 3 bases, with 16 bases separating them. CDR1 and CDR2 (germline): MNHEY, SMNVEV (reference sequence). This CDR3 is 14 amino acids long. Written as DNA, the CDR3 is TGTGCCAGCAATCGGGACGGGAGATTCTACGAGCAGTACTTC. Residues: CASNRDGRFYEQYF.

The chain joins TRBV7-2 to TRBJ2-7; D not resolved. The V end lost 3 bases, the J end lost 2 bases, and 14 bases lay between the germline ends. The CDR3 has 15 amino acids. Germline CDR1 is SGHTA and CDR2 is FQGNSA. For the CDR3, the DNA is TGTGCCAGCAGCTTCCTTGGGGTCGGAACCTACGAGCAGTACTTC. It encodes CASSFLGVGTYEQYF.

The CDR3 DNA is TGTGCCAGCTCCGGGACAGGGGGTAACGAGCAGTACTTC. Its translation: CASSGTGGNEQYF. The rearrangement uses TRBV18 and TRBJ2-7; 11 positions match TRBD1. Germline V CDR1 and CDR2: KGHSH, LQKENI. J was trimmed by 5 bases and V by 6 bases; bases with no gene match: 3. The CDR3 spans 13 residues.

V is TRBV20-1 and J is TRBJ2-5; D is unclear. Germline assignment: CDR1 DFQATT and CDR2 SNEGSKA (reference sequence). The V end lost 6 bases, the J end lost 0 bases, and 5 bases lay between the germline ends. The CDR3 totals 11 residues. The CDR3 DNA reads TGCAGTGCACGGAACCAAGAGACCCAGTACTTC. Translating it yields CSARNQETQYF.

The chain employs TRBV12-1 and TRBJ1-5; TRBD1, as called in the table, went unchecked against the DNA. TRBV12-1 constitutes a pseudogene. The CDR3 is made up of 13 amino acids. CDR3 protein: CASSSYRDQPQHF. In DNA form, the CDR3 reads TGTGCCAGCAGCTCCTACAGGGATCAGCCCCAGCATTTT.

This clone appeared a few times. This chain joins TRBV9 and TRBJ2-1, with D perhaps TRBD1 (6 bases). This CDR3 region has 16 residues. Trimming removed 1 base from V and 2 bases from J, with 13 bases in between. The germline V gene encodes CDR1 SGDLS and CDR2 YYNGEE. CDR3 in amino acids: CASSVTGTSTYNEQFF. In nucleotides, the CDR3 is TGTGCCAGCAGCGTAACCGGGACAAGTACCTACAATGAGCAGTTCTTC.

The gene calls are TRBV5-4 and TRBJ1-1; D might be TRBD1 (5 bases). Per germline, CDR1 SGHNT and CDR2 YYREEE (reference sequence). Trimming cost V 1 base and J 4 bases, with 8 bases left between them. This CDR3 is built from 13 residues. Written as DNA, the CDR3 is TGTGCCAGCAGCTTGCCAGGGATCACTGAAGCTTTCTTT. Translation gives CASSLPGITEAFF.

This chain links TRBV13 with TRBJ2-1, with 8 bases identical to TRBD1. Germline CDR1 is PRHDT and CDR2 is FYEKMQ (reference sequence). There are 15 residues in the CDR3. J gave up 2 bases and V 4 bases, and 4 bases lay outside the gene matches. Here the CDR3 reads CASSSRTGPYNEQFF. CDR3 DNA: TGTGCCAGCAGCTCGCGGACAGGGCCCTACAATGAGCAGTTCTTC.

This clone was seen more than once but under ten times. CDR3 protein: CASSDSAGSYNEQFF. The CDR3 nucleotides are TGTGCCAGCAGTGACTCAGCGGGCTCCTACAATGAGCAGTTCTTC. This chain links TRBV6-4 with TRBJ2-1, with D perhaps TRBD2 (6 bases). Germline CDR1 reads MRHNA; CDR2 reads SNTAGT. V lost 0 bases to trimming and J lost 0 bases, with 6 bases between them. The CDR3 loop spans 15 amino acids.

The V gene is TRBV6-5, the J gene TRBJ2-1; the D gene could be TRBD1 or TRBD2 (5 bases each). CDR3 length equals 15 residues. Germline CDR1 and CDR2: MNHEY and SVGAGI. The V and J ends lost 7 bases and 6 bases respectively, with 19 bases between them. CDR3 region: CASTMGVSPSNEQFF. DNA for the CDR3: TGTGCCAGCACCATGGGGGTTTCCCCCTCCAATGAGCAGTTCTTC.

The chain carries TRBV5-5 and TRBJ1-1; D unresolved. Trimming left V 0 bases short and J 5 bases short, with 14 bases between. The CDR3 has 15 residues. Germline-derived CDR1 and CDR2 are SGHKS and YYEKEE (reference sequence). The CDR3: CASSLGEIAETEAFF. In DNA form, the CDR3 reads TGTGCCAGCAGCTTGGGTGAGATTGCGGAAACTGAAGCTTTCTTT.

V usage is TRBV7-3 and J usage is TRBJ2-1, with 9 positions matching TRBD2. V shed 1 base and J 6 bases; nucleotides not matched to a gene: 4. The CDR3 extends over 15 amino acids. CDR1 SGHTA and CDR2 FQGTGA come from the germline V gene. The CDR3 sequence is CASSLSGGVPNEQFF. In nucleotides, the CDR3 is TGTGCCAGCAGCTTAAGCGGGGGGGTTCCCAATGAGCAGTTCTTC.

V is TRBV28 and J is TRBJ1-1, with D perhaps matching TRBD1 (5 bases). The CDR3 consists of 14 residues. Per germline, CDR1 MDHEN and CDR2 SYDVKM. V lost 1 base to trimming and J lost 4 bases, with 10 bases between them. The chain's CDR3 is CASSLSWGGTEAFF. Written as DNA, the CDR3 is TGTGCCAGCAGTTTATCATGGGGGGGCACTGAAGCTTTCTTT.

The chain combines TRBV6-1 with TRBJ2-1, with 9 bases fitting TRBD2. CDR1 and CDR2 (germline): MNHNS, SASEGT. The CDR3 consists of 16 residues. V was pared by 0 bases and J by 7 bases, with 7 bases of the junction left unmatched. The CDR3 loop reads CASSEAWLAGRNEQFF. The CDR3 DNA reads TGTGCCAGCAGTGAAGCCTGGCTAGCGGGGAGAAATGAGCAGTTCTTC.

The DNA of the CDR3 is TGTGCCAGCAGCTTAGGGGACCTCTATGGCTACACCTTC. Translation gives CASSLGDLYGYTF. The genes are TRBV7-2 and TRBJ1-2, with D tentatively TRBD1 (5 bases). Deletions cut 1 base from V and 4 bases from J, with 7 bases between. Germline V gene lookup returns CDR1 SGHTA and CDR2 FQGNSA. The CDR3 extends over 13 amino acids.

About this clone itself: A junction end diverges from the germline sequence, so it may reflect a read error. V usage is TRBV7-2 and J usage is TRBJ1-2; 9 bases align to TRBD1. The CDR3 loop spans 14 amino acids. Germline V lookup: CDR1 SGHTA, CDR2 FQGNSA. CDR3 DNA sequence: TGTGCCAGCAGCTTGGGACAGGGCTTTTATGGTTACACCTTC. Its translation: CASSLGQGFYGYTF.

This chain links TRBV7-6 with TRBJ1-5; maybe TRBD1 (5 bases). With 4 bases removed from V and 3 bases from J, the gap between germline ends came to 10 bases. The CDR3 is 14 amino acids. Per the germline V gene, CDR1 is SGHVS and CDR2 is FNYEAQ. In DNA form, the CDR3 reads TGTGCCAGCAGCTCAGGGAACGCCAATCAGCCCCAGCATTTT. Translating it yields CASSSGNANQPQHF.

CDR3 amino acids: CASSQVHPGNQPQHF. For the CDR3, the DNA is TGCGCCAGCAGCCAAGTACACCCTGGCAATCAGCCCCAGCATTTT. The rearrangement joins TRBV4-1 to TRBJ1-5; D ambiguous. The V and J ends lost 1 base and 2 bases respectively, with 9 bases between them. Germline CDR1 MGHRA, CDR2 YSYEKL. There are 15 residues in the CDR3.